This TCR beta chain stems from a study of cytomegalovirus exposure and HLA in healthy donors. The PCR had 60 Vbeta and 13 Jbeta primers. The data were produced by immunoSEQ multiplex PCR, yet TCRdb's version contains in-frame clones alone and is incomplete. The table counts around 75,000 clones; roughly 13% lies in the top ten. The germline CDR1 and CDR2 sequences are SGHVS and FQNEAQ. The CDR3 runs 15 residues. Trimming took off 7 bases at V and 4 bases at J, with 16 bases between the two ends. Details on this clone: Its antigen remains unidentified.

Study outcomes and limitations: It was in a later analysis that TCR association rates were seen to vary by HLA locus, highest for DRB1 and lowest for HLA-C. Some TCR beta chains (around 180 of them) were listed as cytomegalovirus-associated.

The V gene is TRBV7-8, the J gene TRBJ2-2; D ambiguous. Sequencing was done on a sample of PBMCs. This TCR came from a man aged 50-60 years in good health and CMV-seropositive. In DNA, the CDR3 is TGTGCCAGCATCCCGAACCGGGTGTTCACCGGGGAGCTGTTTTTT. Amino acids: CASIPNRVFTGELFF. The whole variable domain, filled in from reference TRBV7-8 and TRBJ2-2, reads GAGVSQSPRYKVAKRGQDVALRCDPISGHVSLFWYQQALGQGPEFLTYFQNEAQLDKSGLPSDRFFAERPEGSVSTLKIQRTQQEDSAVYLCASIPNRVFTGELFFGEGSRLTVL.